The 3 T cell receptor beta chains given below trace back to one sample, sequenced in a study of shared clonotypes between healthy human individuals (dated by TCRdb to 2020 to 2021). Libraries were prepared through the immunoSEQ multiplex PCR assay. TCRdb limited this immuneACCESS table to in-frame rearrangements with V and J called. A share of clones is missing; checked studies link under half to unresolved V genes, and the rest is unexplained. Here the sample has some 450,000 clones; roughly three quarters occur a single time. 12% of the sample is taken by the ten largest. The source material was PBMCs. The receptors shown here come from a woman between 35 and 50 years old in good health. Some clones in this sample may be carry-over from other donors' samples.

The J gene is TRBJ2-7, the V gene TRBV6-5; the D gene could be TRBD1 or TRBD2 (6 bases each). Trimming removed 2 bases at V and 5 bases at J, with 13 bases between. The germline V gene encodes CDR1 MNHEY and CDR2 SVGAGI. CDR3 length: 14 residues. DNA of the CDR3: TGTGCCAGCAGTTACGCTTACAGGGAGGACGAGCAGTACTTC. This codes for CASSYAYREDEQYF.

The chain uses TRBV11-2 and TRBJ1-4, with D unresolved. Looked up from germline, CDR1 is SGHAT and CDR2 is FQNNGV. CDR3 length: 14 residues. V was shortened by 1 base and J by 5 bases, with 8 bases between the two germline ends. Written as DNA, the CDR3 is TGTGCCAGCAGCTTAGGTGGACTAAATGAAAAACTGTTTTTT. Encoded protein: CASSLGGLNEKLFF.

The chain employs TRBV7-8 and TRBJ2-6, with 7 bases identical to TRBD1. Per germline, CDR1 SGHVS and CDR2 FQNEAQ. There are 17 residues in the CDR3. V gave up 5 bases and J gave up 0 bases; unmatched junction bases: 7. Here the CDR3 reads CASSSRQGGSGANVLTF. The CDR3 coding sequence is TGTGCCAGCAGCAGCCGACAGGGTGGCTCTGGGGCCAACGTCCTGACTTTC.